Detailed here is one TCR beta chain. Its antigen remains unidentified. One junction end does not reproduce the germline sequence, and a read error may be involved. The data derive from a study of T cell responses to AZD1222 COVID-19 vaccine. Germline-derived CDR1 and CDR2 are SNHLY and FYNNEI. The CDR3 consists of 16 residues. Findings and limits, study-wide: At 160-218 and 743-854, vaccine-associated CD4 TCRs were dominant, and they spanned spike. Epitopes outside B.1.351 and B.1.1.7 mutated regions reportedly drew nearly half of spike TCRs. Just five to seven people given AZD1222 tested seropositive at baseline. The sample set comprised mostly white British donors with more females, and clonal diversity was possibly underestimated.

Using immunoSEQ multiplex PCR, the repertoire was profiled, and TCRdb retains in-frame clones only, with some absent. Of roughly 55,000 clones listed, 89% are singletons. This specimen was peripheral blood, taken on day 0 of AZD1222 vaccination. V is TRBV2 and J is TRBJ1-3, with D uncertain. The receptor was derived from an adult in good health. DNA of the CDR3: TGTGCCAGCAGCGAAGAACAGATACCCTCTGGAAACACCATATATTTT. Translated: CASSEEQIPSGNTIYF.